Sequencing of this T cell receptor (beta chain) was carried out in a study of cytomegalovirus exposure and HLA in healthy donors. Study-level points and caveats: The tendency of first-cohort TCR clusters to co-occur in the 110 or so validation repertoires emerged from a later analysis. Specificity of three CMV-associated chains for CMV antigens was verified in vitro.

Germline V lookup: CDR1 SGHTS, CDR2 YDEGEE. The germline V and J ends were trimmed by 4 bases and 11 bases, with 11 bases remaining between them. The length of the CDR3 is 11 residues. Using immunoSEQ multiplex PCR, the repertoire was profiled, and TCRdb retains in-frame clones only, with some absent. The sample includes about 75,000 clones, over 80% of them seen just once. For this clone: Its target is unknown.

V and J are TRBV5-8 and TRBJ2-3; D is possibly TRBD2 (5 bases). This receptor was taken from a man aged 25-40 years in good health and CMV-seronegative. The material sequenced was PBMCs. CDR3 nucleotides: TGTGCCAGCAGCCCAGTACGGGGGCAGTATTTT. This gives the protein CASSPVRGQYF.